One TCR beta chain is described in this entry. Germline values: CDR1 SGHDT, CDR2 YYEEEE. Trimming took 0 bases from V and 8 from J, leaving 14 bases between them. This CDR3 region has 15 residues. This sample stems from a study of T cell responses to AZD1222 COVID-19 vaccine. Profiling relied on immunoSEQ multiplex PCR, and the TCRdb table lists in-frame clones only, not all of them. The sample contains about 97,000 clones, about 89% of which appear only once. This chain links TRBV5-6 with TRBJ1-4; maybe TRBD1 (6 bases). The TCR was taken from an adult in good health. The sequences come from peripheral blood, collected on day 0 of AZD1222 vaccination. The CDR3 spells CASSLARGAGEKLFF. Here the CDR3 DNA reads TGTGCCAGCAGCTTGGCGAGGGGGGCCGGGGAAAAACTGTTTTTT.